This section outlines one T cell receptor beta chain sequence together with its context. The sample belongs to a study of T cell changes during pregnancy in multiple sclerosis. The CDR3 sequence is 18 residues long. The V end lost 0 bases, the J end lost 2 bases, and 15 bases lay between the germline ends. Germline V CDR1 and CDR2: SGHRS, YFSETQ. Profiling relied on immunoSEQ multiplex PCR, and the TCRdb table lists in-frame clones only, not all of them. Of 50,000 or so clones detected, roughly nine tenths appear once; the ten largest clones hold around 0.38%. The source was CD4+ T cells from peripheral blood mononuclear cells, collected before pregnancy. This chain uses TRBV5-1 with TRBJ2-6; weak D call: TRBD2 (5 bases). This sequence was found in a female donor with multiple sclerosis, enrolled in a pregnancy study. CDR3 in DNA: TGCGCCAGCAGCTTGGTCGGGGTCGCCATTCCTGGGGCCAACGTCCTGACTTTC. Translated: CASSLVGVAIPGANVLTF.